This T cell receptor (beta chain) comes out of a study of blood T cell dynamics during melanoma immunotherapy. Study information: Patients with metastatic melanoma got pembrolizumab or nivolumab-ipilimumab as first-line care.

The table came from immunoSEQ multiplex PCR; TCRdb's copy has only in-frame clones and leaves some out. The table lists over 10,000 clones, about 91% of them singletons. Germline loops: CDR1 SEHNR, CDR2 FQNEAQ (reference sequence). V was shortened by 1 base and J by 3 bases, with 7 bases between the two germline ends. The CDR3 has 14 residues. Described time point: pre-treatment baseline. This clone was recorded a few times. Sequencing was performed on effector memory CD8+ T cells from blood, taken from a patient treated with checkpoint blockade. V usage is TRBV7-9 and J usage is TRBJ1-5; D is undetermined. This TCR was recovered from a human donor with melanoma. CDR3 in amino acids: CASSLGPLNQPQHF. DNA for the CDR3: TGTGCCAGCAGCTTAGGGCCTCTCAATCAGCCCCAGCATTTT. The full variable domain, with the rest looked up from reference TRBV7-9 and TRBJ1-5, is DTGVSQNPRHKITKRGQNVTFRCDPISEHNRLYWYRQTLGQGPEFLTYFQNEAQLEKSRLLSDRFSAERPKGSFSTLEIQRTEQGDSAMYLCASSLGPLNQPQHFGDGTRLSIL.